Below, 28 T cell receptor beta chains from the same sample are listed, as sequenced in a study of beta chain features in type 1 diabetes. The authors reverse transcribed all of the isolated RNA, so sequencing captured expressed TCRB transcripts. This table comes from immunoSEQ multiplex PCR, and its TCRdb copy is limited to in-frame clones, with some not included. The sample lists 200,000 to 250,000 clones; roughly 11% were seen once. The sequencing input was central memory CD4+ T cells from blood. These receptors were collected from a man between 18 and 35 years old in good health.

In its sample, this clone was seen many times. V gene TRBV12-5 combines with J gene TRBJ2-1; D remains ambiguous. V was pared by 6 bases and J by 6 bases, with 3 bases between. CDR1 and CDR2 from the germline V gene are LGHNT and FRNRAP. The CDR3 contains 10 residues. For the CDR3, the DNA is TGTGCTAGTGGCTTCAATGAGCAGTTCTTC. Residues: CASGFNEQFF.

The CDR3 DNA is TGTGCCAGCAGCTCAACCGGGACGCCAGGAGAGACCCAGTACTTC. It yields the protein CASSSTGTPGETQYF. This chain joins TRBV7-2 and TRBJ2-5; D possibly matches TRBD1 or TRBD2 (5 bases each). This CDR3 comprises 15 residues. V was cut by 4 bases and J by 4 bases, with 16 bases left in between. Germline CDR1 SGHTA, CDR2 FQGNSA.

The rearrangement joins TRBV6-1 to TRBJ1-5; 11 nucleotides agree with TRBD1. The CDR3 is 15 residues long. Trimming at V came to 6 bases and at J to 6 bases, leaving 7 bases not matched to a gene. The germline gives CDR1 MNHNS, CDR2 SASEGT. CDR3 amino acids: CASSGDRGSGQPQHF. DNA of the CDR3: TGTGCCAGCAGCGGGGACAGGGGGTCGGGTCAGCCCCAGCATTTT.

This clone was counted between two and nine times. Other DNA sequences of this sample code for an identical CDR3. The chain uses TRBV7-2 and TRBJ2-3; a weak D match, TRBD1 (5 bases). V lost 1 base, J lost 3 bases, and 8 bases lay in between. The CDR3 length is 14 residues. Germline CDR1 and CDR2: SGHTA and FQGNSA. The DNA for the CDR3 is TGTGCCAGCAGCTTAGATCCAGGGACAGATACGCAGTATTTT. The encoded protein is CASSLDPGTDTQYF. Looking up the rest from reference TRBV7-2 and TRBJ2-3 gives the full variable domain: GAGVSQSPSNKVTEKGKDVELRCDPISGHTALYWYRQSLGQGLEFLIYFQGNSAPDKSGLPSDRFSAERTGGSVSTLTIQRTQQEDSAVYLCASSLDPGTDTQYFGPGTRLTVL.

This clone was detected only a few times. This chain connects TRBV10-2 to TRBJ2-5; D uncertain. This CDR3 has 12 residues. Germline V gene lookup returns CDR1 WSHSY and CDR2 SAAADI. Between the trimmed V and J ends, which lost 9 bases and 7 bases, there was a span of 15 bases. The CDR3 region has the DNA TGCGCCAGTGGGTCGGCGCGGTGGACCCAGTACTTC. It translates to CASGSARWTQYF.

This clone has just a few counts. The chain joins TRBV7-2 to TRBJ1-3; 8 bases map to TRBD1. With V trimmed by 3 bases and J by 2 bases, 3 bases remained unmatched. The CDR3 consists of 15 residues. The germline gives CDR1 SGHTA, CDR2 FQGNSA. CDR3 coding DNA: TGTGCCAGCAGCTTCGACAGGGGTACTGGAAACACCATATATTTT. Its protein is CASSFDRGTGNTIYF.

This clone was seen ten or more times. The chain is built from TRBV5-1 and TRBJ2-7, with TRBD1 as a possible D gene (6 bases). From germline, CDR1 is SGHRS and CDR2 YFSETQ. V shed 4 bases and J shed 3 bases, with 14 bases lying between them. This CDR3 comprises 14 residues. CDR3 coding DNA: TGCGCCAGCAGCCGGACAGTCGCCAACTACGAGCAGTACTTC. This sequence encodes CASSRTVANYEQYF.

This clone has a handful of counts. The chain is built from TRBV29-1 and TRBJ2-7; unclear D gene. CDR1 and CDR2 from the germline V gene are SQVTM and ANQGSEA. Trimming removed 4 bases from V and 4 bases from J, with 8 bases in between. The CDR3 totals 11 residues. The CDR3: CSVGETYEQYF. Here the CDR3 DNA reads TGCAGCGTTGGTGAAACATACGAGCAGTACTTC.

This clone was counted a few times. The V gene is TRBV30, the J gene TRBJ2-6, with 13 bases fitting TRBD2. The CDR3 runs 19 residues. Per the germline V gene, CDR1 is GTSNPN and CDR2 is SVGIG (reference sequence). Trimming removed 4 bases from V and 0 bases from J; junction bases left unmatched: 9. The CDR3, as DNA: TGTGCCTGGACCCCCGGGACTAGCGGGATCCGCTCTGGGGCCAACGTCCTGACTTTC. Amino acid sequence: CAWTPGTSGIRSGANVLTF.

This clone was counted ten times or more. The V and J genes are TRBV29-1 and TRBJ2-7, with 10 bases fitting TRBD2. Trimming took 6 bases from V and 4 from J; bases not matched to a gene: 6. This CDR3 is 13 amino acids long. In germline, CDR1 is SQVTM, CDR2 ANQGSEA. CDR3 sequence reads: CSVPRTSGYEQYF. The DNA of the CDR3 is TGCAGCGTGCCCCGGACTAGCGGTTACGAGCAGTACTTC.

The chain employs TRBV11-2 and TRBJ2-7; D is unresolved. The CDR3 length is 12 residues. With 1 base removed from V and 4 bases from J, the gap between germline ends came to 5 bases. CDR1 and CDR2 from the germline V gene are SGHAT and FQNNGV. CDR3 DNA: TGTGCCAGCAGCTTAGCTGTTTACGAGCAGTACTTC. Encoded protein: CASSLAVYEQYF.

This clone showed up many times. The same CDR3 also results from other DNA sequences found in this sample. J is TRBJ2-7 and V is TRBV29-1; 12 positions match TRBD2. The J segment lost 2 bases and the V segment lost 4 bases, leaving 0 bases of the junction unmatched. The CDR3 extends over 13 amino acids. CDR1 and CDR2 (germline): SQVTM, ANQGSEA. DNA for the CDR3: TGCAGCGTTGGGACTAGCGGGACCTACGAGCAGTACTTC. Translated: CSVGTSGTYEQYF.

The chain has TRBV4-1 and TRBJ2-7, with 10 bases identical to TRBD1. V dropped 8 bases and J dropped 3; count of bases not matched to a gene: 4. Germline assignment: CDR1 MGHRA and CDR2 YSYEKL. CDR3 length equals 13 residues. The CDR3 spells CASGTGVFYEQYF. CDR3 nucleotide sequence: TGCGCCAGCGGGACAGGGGTCTTCTACGAGCAGTACTTC.

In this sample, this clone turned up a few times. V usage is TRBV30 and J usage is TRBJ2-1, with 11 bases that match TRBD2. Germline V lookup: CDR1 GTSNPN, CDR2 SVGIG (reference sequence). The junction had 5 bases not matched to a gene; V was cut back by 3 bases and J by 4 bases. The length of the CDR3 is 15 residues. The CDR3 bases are TGTGCCTGGAGGGTACTAGCGGGAGTTTACAATGAGCAGTTCTTC. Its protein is CAWRVLAGVYNEQFF.

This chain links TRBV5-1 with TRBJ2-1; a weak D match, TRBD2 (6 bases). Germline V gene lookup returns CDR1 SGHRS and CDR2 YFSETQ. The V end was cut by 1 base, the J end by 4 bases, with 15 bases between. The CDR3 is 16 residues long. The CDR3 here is CASSLILGSKYNEQFF. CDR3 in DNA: TGCGCCAGCAGCTTGATCCTCGGGAGCAAGTACAATGAGCAGTTCTTC.

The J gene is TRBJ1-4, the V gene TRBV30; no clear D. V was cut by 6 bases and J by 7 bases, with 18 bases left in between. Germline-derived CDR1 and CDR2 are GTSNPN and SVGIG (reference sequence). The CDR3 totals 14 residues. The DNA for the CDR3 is TGTGCCTGCAATCAGGCAGGCTGGAGTGAAAAACTGTTTTTT. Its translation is CACNQAGWSEKLFF.

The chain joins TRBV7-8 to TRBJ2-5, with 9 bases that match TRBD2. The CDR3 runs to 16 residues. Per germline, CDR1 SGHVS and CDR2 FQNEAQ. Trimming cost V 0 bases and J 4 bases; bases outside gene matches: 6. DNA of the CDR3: TGTGCCAGCAGCTTAGCACTAGGCGGGAGGGGAGAGACCCAGTACTTC. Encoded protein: CASSLALGGRGETQYF.

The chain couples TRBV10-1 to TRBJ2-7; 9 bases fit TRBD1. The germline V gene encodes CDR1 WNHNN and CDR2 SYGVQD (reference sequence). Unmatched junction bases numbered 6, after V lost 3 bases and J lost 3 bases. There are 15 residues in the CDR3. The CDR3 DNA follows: TGCGCCAGCAGTGATGGGACAGGGAGCGGCTACGAGCAGTACTTC. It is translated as CASSDGTGSGYEQYF.

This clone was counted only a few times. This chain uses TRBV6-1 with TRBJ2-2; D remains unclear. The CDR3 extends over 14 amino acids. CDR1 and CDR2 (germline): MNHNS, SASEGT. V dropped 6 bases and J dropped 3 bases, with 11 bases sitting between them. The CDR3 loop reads CASSADGHTGELFF. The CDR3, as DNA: TGTGCCAGCAGCGCTGACGGACACACCGGGGAGCTGTTTTTT.

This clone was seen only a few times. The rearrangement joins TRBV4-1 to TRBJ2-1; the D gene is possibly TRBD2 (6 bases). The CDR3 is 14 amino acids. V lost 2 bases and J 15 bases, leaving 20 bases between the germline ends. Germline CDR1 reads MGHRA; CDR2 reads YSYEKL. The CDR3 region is CASSQTSQLRGRFF. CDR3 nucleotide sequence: TGCGCCAGCAGCCAAACTAGCCAACTGAGAGGAAGGTTCTTC.

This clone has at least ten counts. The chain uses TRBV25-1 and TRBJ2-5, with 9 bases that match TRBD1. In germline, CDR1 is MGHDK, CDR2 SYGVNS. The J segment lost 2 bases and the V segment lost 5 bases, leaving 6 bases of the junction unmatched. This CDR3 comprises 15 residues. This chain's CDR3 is CASSYGTGPQETQYF. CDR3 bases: TGTGCCAGCAGTTACGGGACAGGGCCTCAAGAGACCCAGTACTTC.

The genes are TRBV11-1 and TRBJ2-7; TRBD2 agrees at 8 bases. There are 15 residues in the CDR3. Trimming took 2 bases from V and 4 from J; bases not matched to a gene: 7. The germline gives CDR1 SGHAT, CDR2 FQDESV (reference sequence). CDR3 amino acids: CASSLRKREGYEQYF. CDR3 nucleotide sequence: TGTGCCAGCAGCTTAAGAAAACGGGAGGGGTACGAGCAGTACTTC.

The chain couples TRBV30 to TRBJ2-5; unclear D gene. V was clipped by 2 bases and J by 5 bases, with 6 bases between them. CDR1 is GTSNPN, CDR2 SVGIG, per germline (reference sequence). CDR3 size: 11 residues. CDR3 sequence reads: CAWSLSETQYF. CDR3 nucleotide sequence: TGTGCCTGGAGTCTATCGGAGACCCAGTACTTC.

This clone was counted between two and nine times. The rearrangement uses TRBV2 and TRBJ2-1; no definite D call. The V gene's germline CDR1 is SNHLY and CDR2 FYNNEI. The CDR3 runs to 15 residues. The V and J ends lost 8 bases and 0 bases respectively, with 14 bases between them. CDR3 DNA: TGTGCCAGCCGAGGCGTCCTCTACTCCTACAATGAGCAGTTCTTC. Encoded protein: CASRGVLYSYNEQFF.

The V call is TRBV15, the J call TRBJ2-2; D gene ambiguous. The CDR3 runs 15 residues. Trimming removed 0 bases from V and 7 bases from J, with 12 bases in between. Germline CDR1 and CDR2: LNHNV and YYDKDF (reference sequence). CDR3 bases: TGTGCCACCAGCAGAGATCGTGAGTGGGACGGGGAGCTGTTTTTT. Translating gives CATSRDREWDGELFF. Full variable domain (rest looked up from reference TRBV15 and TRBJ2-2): DAMVIQNPRYQVTQFGKPVTLSCSQTLNHNVMYWYQQKSSQAPKLLFHYYDKDFNNEADTPDNFQSRRPNTSFCFLDIRSPGLGDTAMYLCATSRDREWDGELFFGEGSRLTVL.

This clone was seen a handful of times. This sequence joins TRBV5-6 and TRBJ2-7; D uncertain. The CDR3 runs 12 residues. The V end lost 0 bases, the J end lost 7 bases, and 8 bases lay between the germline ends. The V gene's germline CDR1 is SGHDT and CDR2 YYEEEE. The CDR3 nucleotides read TGTGCCAGCAGCTTGGCCATCAGGGAGCAGTACTTC. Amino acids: CASSLAIREQYF.

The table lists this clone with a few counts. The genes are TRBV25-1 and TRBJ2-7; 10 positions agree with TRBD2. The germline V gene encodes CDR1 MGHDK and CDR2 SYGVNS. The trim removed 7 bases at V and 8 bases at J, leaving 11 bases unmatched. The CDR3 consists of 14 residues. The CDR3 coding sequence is TGTGCCAGCACCTCCGGACTAGCGGCGGGTAAGCAGTACTTC. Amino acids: CASTSGLAAGKQYF.

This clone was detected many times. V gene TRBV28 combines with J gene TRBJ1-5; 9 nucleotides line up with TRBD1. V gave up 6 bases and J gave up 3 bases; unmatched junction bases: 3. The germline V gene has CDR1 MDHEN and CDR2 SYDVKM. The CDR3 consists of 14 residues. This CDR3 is CASRRQGDNQPQHF. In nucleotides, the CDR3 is TGTGCCAGCAGGCGACAGGGGGACAATCAGCCCCAGCATTTT.